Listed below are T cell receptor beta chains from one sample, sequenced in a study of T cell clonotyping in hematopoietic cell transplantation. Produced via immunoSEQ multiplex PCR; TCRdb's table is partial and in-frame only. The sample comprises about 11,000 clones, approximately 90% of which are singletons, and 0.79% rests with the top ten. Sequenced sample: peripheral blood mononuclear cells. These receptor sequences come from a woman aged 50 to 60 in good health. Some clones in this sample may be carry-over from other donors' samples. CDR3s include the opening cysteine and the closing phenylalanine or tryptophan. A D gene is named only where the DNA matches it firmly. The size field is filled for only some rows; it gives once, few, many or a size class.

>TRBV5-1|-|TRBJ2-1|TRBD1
TGCGCCAGCAGCTTTGGACAGGGGGGGCACAATGAGCAGTTCTTC
CASSFGQGGHNEQFF
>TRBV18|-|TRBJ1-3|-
TGTGCCAGCTCTCGGGAGGTTTGGAACACCATATATTTT
CASSREVWNTIYF
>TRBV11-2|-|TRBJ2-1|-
TGTGCCAGCACCCCCACCGGGATCTCCTACAATGAGCAGTTCTTC
CASTPTGISYNEQFF
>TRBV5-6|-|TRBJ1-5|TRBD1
TGTGCCAGCAGCTCACGCAGGGGGCGGCAGCCCCAGCATTTT
CASSSRRGRQPQHF
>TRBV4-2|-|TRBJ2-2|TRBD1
TGTGCCAGCAAGAAGACAGGGGCCCAAGGCACCGGGGAGCTGTTTTTT
CASKKTGAQGTGELFF
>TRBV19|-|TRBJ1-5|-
TGTGCCAGTAGCAATTCCCCGAGGGATGAGCCCCAGCATTTT
CASSNSPRDEPQHF
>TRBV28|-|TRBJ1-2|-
TGTGCCAGCAGTCATCAGGGTGGCTATGGCTACACCTTC
CASSHQGGYGYTF
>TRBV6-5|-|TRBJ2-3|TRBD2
TGTGCCAGCAGTCCCATAGCGGGGGGCGTAGATACGCAGTATTTT
CASSPIAGGVDTQYF
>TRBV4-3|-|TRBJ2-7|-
TGCGCCAGCAGCCAAGAGAGACTAGCCTACGAGCAGTACTTC
CASSQERLAYEQYF
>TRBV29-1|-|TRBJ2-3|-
TGCAGCGTTGGACAAACGGGGGCAATCACAGATACGCAGTATTTT
CSVGQTGAITDTQYF
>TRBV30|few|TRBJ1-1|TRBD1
TGTGCCTGGGGACAGGCCGTGACTGAAGCTTTCTTT
CAWGQAVTEAFF
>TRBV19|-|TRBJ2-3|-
TGTGCCAGTAGCAATCCTCTTACAGATACGCAGTATTTT
CASSNPLTDTQYF
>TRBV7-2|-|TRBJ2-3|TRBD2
TGTGCCAGCAGCCCCGGCCTTACGGGGGGGGCAGATACGCAGTATTTT
CASSPGLTGGADTQYF
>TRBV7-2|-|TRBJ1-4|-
TGTGCCAGCAGCTTTACAGGGAATACGCTGTTTTTT
CASSFTGNTLFF
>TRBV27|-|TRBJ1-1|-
TGTGCCAGCAGTCTTACAGGGAACACTGAAGCTTTCTTT
CASSLTGNTEAFF
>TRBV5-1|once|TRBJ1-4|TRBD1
TGCGCCAGCAGCTTGGCTTCGACAGGGGGCGAAAAACTGTTTTTT
CASSLASTGGEKLFF
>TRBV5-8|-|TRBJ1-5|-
TGTGCCAGCAGCTTGGGTGCGGGAGATCAGCCCCAGCATTTT
CASSLGAGDQPQHF
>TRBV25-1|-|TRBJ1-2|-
TGTGCCAGCAGTGAATATCAGGCCCCCGCGAGGTTC
CASSEYQAPARF
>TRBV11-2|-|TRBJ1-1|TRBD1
TGTGCCAGCAGCCTACAGGGGGGGTACACTGAAGCTTTCTTT
CASSLQGGYTEAFF
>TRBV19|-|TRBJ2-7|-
TGTGCCAGTAGTGCCGGTAGGGACCTTACCTACGAGCAGTACTTC
CASSAGRDLTYEQYF
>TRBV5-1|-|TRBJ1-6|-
TGCGCCAGCAGCTTGGCGGGGTTATCACCCCTCCACTTT
CASSLAGLSPLHF
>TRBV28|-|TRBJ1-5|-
TGTGCCAGCAGTGGGACCCTCAATCAGCCCCAGCATTTT
CASSGTLNQPQHF
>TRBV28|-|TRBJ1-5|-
TGTGCCAGCGGGGCCCAGCGGACTCGGCAGCCCCAGCATTTT
CASGAQRTRQPQHF
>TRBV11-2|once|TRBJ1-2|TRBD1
TGTGCCAGCAGCTTAGAGCCAGGGGGCGGCTACACCTTC
CASSLEPGGGYTF
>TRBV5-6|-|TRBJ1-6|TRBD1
TGTGCCAGCAGCTTGGTACAGGGGGTGAACAATTCACCCCTCCACTTT
CASSLVQGVNNSPLHF
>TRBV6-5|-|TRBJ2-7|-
TGTGCCAGCAGTTACGCGTATGACCGAAACTCCTACGAGCAGTACTTC
CASSYAYDRNSYEQYF
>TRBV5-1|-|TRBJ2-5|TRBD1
TGCGCCAGCAGGCTACAGGGGGAGACTCAAGAGACCCAGTACTTC
CASRLQGETQETQYF
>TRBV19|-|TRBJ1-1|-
TGTGCCAGTACTCCTGGGGGGGCATACACTGAAGCTTTCTTT
CASTPGGAYTEAFF